This is a list of T cell receptor beta chains from one sample in a study of OX40 agonist ivuxolimab in advanced cancers. TCRdb's copy holds only in-frame clones and misses some; the assay was immunoSEQ multiplex PCR. The sample lists about 31,000 clones; 75% to 90% were seen once. This specimen consisted of CD4+ or CD8+ T cells sorted from blood, obtained in a trial of the OX40 agonist ivuxolimab. All receptors come from an adult with an advanced solid tumor such as melanoma, head and neck, liver or kidney cancer. Both conserved end residues are part of each CDR3. D genes are given only for firm matches. Size values are once, few and many counts, or a class for expanded clones, and some rows have none.

abundance	v_gene	j_gene	d_gene	CDR3aa	CDR3nt
few	TRBV7-9	TRBJ2-2	TRBD1	CASSSTGQGVTGELFF	TGTGCCAGCAGCTCGACGGGACAGGGGGTGACCGGGGAGCTGTTTTTT
.	TRBV13	TRBJ2-7	TRBD2	CASGGGSYEQYF	TGTGCCTCCGGGGGGGGCTCCTACGAGCAGTACTTC
.	TRBV29-1	TRBJ2-5	TRBD2	CSVDRRGGETQYF	TGCAGCGTTGACCGTCGGGGGGGGGAGACCCAGTACTTC
.	TRBV30	TRBJ1-1	.	CAWSEWSGGTKLEAFF	TGTGCCTGGTCTGAATGGAGCGGCGGGACCAAACTTGAAGCTTTCTTT
.	TRBV29-1	TRBJ2-7	TRBD1	CSVVTGLSYEQYF	TGCAGCGTTGTGACAGGGCTTTCCTACGAGCAGTACTTC
.	TRBV4-3	TRBJ2-7	.	CASSQGLQSYEQYF	TGCGCCAGCAGCCAAGGGTTACAGTCCTACGAGCAGTACTTC
.	TRBV7-9	TRBJ2-3	TRBD1	CASSGTGSSTDTQYF	TGTGCCAGCAGCGGGACAGGGAGTAGCACAGATACGCAGTATTTT
.	TRBV28	TRBJ2-7	.	CASSLPGEQYF	TGTGCCAGCAGTTTACCCGGCGAGCAGTACTTC
.	TRBV19	TRBJ2-2	.	CASSGSLNTGELFF	TGTGCCAGTAGCGGGAGCCTTAACACCGGGGAGCTGTTTTTT
.	TRBV27	TRBJ2-7	TRBD2	CASSLRGSVGGYF	TGTGCCAGCAGTTTGCGGGGGTCGGTAGGTGGATACTTC
.	TRBV7-9	TRBJ2-7	TRBD2	CASSLAGGLDEQYF	TGTGCCAGCAGCTTGGCGGGAGGGCTCGACGAGCAGTACTTC
.	TRBV11-2	TRBJ2-3	.	CASSLGFDTQYF	TGTGCCAGCAGCTTAGGGTTTGATACGCAGTATTTT
.	TRBV10-3	TRBJ2-2	.	CATAGQGKNTGELFF	TGTGCCACCGCGGGGCAGGGAAAGAACACCGGGGAGCTGTTTTTT
.	TRBV19	TRBJ1-1	.	CASSLDTEAFF	TGTGCCAGTAGTCTAGACACTGAAGCTTTCTTT
.	TRBV27	TRBJ1-2	.	CASAGPTNYGYTF	TGTGCCAGCGCAGGACCTACTAACTATGGCTACACCTTC
.	TRBV30	TRBJ2-7	.	CAWSVKAREQYF	TGTGCCTGGAGTGTAAAGGCGCGGGAGCAGTACTTC
.	TRBV5-1	TRBJ1-5	TRBD1	CASSTGTASNQPQHF	TGCGCCAGCAGCACCGGGACAGCGAGCAATCAGCCCCAGCATTTT
.	TRBV6-1	TRBJ2-7	.	CASTGQSYEQYF	TGTGCCAGCACTGGACAGTCCTACGAGCAGTACTTC
.	TRBV6-5	TRBJ1-2	.	CASRFSGGNYGYTF	TGTGCCAGCAGGTTCTCGGGGGGGAACTATGGCTACACCTTC
once	TRBV6-6	TRBJ1-2	TRBD1	CASSRGQEVHNYGYTF	TGTGCCAGCAGCCGTGGACAGGAGGTACATAACTATGGCTACACCTTC
.	TRBV2	TRBJ1-4	.	CASSAGGGGITNEKLFF	TGTGCCAGCAGTGCCGGCGGAGGGGGTATCACTAATGAAAAACTGTTTTTT
.	TRBV28	TRBJ2-2	.	CASRRYRELFF	TGTGCCAGCAGACGCTACCGGGAGCTGTTTTTT
.	TRBV18	TRBJ2-7	.	CASSPHGPISYEQYF	TGTGCCAGCTCACCTCACGGGCCGATCTCCTACGAGCAGTACTTC
.	TRBV27	TRBJ1-5	.	CASSLRRPGAISNQPQHF	TGTGCCAGCAGTTTACGACGGCCCGGAGCTATTAGCAATCAGCCCCAGCATTTT
.	TRBV27	TRBJ2-7	TRBD2	CASSPARVAGAYEQYF	TGTGCCAGCAGTCCCGCTCGGGTAGCGGGAGCCTACGAGCAGTACTTC
.	TRBV9	TRBJ2-7	TRBD2	CASSVEASAGAGNEQYF	TGTGCCAGCAGCGTAGAAGCCTCCGCGGGAGCGGGGAACGAGCAGTACTTC
.	TRBV15	TRBJ2-1	.	CATSRDSGFLNEQFF	TGTGCCACCAGCAGAGATTCAGGGTTCCTCAATGAGCAGTTCTTC
.	TRBV19	TRBJ2-3	TRBD1	CASSSDRGAGMDTQYF	TGTGCCAGTAGTTCAGACAGGGGAGCGGGCATGGATACGCAGTATTTT
.	TRBV7-9	TRBJ1-4	.	CASSPPAGEKLFF	TGTGCCAGCAGTCCGCCGGCGGGGGAAAAACTGTTTTTT
few	TRBV9	TRBJ1-5	.	CASSVGSNQPQHF	TGTGCCAGCAGCGTGGGTAGCAATCAGCCCCAGCATTTT
.	TRBV19	TRBJ1-1	.	CACGTGPEAFF	TGTGCTTGTGGTACAGGCCCAGAGGCTTTCTTT
.	TRBV19	TRBJ1-2	.	CASTNPALVRGYTF	TGTGCCAGTACTAACCCCGCCCTTGTGAGGGGCTACACCTTC
few	TRBV6-1	TRBJ2-7	TRBD2	CASSVRREDYEQYF	TGTGCCAGCAGCGTGAGGCGGGAGGACTACGAGCAGTACTTC
.	TRBV27	TRBJ1-1	.	CASSLLAAMNTEAFF	TGTGCCAGCAGTTTATTGGCAGCTATGAACACTGAAGCTTTCTTT
once	TRBV4-1	TRBJ2-7	TRBD1	CASSQGQGPSYEQYF	TGCGCCAGCAGCCAGGGACAGGGGCCCTCCTACGAGCAGTACTTC
.	TRBV28	TRBJ2-7	.	CASSRLSYEQYF	TGTGCCAGTAGCAGACTCTCCTACGAGCAGTACTTC
.	TRBV6-6	TRBJ2-7	TRBD2	CASSYSREGAYEQYF	TGTGCCAGCAGTTACTCGAGGGAGGGAGCCTACGAGCAGTACTTC
.	TRBV9	TRBJ2-3	.	CASSVGGPSTDTQYF	TGTGCCAGCAGCGTAGGGGGACCTAGCACAGATACGCAGTATTTT
.	TRBV29-1	TRBJ2-1	.	CSVGTGNEQFF	TGCAGCGTTGGAACAGGGAATGAGCAGTTCTTC
.	TRBV2	TRBJ1-4	.	CASSRRGGVGEKLFF	TGTGCCAGCAGCCGTCGCGGGGGAGTAGGTGAAAAACTGTTTTTT
once	TRBV9	TRBJ2-3	.	CASSVEGGRTDTQYF	TGTGCCAGCAGCGTCGAAGGTGGACGCACAGATACGCAGTATTTT